The 5 T cell receptor beta chains listed next were all sequenced from one sample in a study of human T cells and chemical hapten exposure. Indicated time point: patch test 3, about 24 weeks after DPC sensitization. The treatment denotes: therapeutic diphenylcyclopropenone sensitization with weekly scalp DPC. TCRdb reprocessed the RACE reads via MiXCR and lists one record per CDR3 protein. The top ten clones hold 2.4% of a sample with tens of thousands of distinct CDR3 sequences, over 10% of them seen once. Sequencing was performed on whole blood, taken in connection with sensitization to the hapten diphenylcyclopropenone (DPC). The source of these receptors is a man aged 25 to 40 with alopecia areata. Some clones in this sample may be carry-over from other donors' samples.

This clonotype showed up just a few times. This rearrangement joins TRBV18 to TRBJ1-5; 10 bases are a match to TRBD1. CDR1 and CDR2 from the germline V gene are KGHSH and LQKENI. The junction had 3 bases not matched to a gene; V was cut back by 3 bases and J by 7 bases. The CDR3 loop spans 14 amino acids. CDR3 nucleotides: TGTGCCAGCTCACCCCGGGACAGGGGACAGCCCCAGCATTTT. Its translation: CASSPRDRGQPQHF.

Many counts were recorded for this clonotype. The genes are TRBV15 and TRBJ2-1, with 8 nucleotides matching TRBD1. The CDR3 totals 21 residues. Unmatched junction bases numbered 17, after V lost 1 base and J lost 0 bases. CDR1 is LNHNV, CDR2 YYDKDF, per germline (reference sequence). CDR3 DNA sequence: TGTGCCACCAGCAGAGCCCTCCAGGGGGCCGTATACATGAGCTCCTACAATGAGCAGTTCTTC. It yields the protein CATSRALQGAVYMSSYNEQFF.

This clonotype was counted many times. The genes are TRBV20-1 and TRBJ2-3; D is undetermined. Germline values: CDR1 DFQATT, CDR2 SNEGSKA (reference sequence). The ends were cut back, 4 bases at V and 0 bases at J, with 8 bases in the middle. The CDR3 length is 13 residues. As DNA, the CDR3 is TGCAGTGCTAATCAGCCGAGCACAGATACGCAGTATTTT. Translating it yields CSANQPSTDTQYF.

In its sample, this clonotype was seen a few times. J is TRBJ2-7 and V is TRBV14; D perhaps matches TRBD1 (7 bases). Germline V gene lookup returns CDR1 SGHDN and CDR2 FVKESK. Trimming shortened V by 4 bases and J by 2 bases, and 24 bases separated the two germline ends. The CDR3 covers 18 residues. The chain's CDR3 is CASSPGVKQGTPPYEQYF. As DNA, the CDR3 is TGTGCCAGCAGCCCGGGGGTGAAACAGGGGACACCCCCCTACGAGCAGTACTTC.

This CDR3 reads CASSWREEVGQPQHF. The CDR3 coding sequence is TGTGCCAGCAGCTGGAGGGAGGAGGTCGGGCAGCCCCAGCATTTT. The chain is built from TRBV7-9 and TRBJ1-5; D unresolved. Germline-derived CDR1 and CDR2 are SEHNR and FQNEAQ (reference sequence). The CDR3 covers 15 residues. V shed 4 bases and J shed 7 bases, with 17 bases lying between them.